This TCR beta chain was identified during a study of blood T cell repertoires in COVID-19. Looking at the study overall: Collection of acute and convalescent COVID-19 samples took place in the United States, Italy and Spain. T cells, B-cell-depleted T cells, or PBMCs provided the cDNA or gDNA that served as material.

Germline CDR1 MNHEY, CDR2 SVGAGI. V was clipped by 5 bases and J by 1 base, with 11 bases between them. This CDR3 has 14 residues. Source study methods: How many nucleated cells were present was estimated from reference gene primer amplification. TCRdb keeps only in-frame clones here, not all; method: immunoSEQ multiplex PCR. That table is the source of V, J and clone size, and D and trimming were worked out from the DNA. Of fewer than 300,000 clones in the sample, around 90% were seen once. Sequenced sample: peripheral blood. The V and J genes are TRBV6-5 and TRBJ1-1; D not certain. The TCR was taken from a young woman with acute or convalescent COVID-19. The CDR3 spells CASSHTAGNTEAFF. The CDR3 bases are TGTGCCAGCAGTCATACCGCGGGGAACACTGAAGCTTTCTTT.